This paragraph reports one T cell receptor beta chain. Its antigen is currently unknown. Combining a sample-barcoded 5' primer with a J-beta primer mix, a second PCR ran for about 6 to 11 cycles. Every single cDNA molecule received a tag from a template-switch adaptor with 12 random nucleotides. TCRdb independently ran MiXCR on the 5' RACE reads; one entry per CDR3 protein. The sample lists more than 800,000 distinct CDR3 sequences, about 28% occurring once. The data derive from a study of blood T cells in healthy people across ages. Notes on the study in general: Changes in expanded clonotypes were possibly confounded, as the CMV status of donors was unknown. Strong correlation was found linking TCR beta diversity to naive T cell percentage.

The germline V and J ends were trimmed by 0 bases and 8 bases, with 10 bases remaining between them. Germline CDR1 SQVTM, CDR2 ANQGSEA. The CDR3 runs to 12 residues. The chain combines TRBV29-1 with TRBJ1-2; a weak D match, TRBD1 (5 bases). This TCR derives from an elderly woman in good health. Material for sequencing was blood. CDR3 nucleotides: TGCAGCGTTGAAGAAACCAGGGCCGGCTACACCTTC. It codes for CSVEETRAGYTF.